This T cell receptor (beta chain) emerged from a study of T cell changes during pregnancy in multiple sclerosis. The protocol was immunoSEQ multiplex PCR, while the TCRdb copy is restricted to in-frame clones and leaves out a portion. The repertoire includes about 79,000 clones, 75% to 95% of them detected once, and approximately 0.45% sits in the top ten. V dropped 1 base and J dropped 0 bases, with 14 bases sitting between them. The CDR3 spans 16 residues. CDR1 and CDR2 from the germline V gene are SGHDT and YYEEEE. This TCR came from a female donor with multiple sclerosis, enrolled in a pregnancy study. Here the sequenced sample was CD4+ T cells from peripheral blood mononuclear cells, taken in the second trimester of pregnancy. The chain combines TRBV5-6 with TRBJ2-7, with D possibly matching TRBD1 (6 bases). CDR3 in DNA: TGTGCCAGCAGCTTGTTAGGGGGTGGCAGCTCCTACGAGCAGTACTTC. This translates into CASSLLGGGSSYEQYF.